Sequencing of this T cell receptor (beta chain) was carried out in a study of cytomegalovirus exposure and HLA in healthy donors. The germline V gene encodes CDR1 MNHGY and CDR2 SVAAGI. The CDR3 totals 14 residues. J lost 6 bases, V lost 4 bases, and 3 bases had no gene match. Comments on this clone: Antigen unknown.

Overall study findings and caveats: Within an earlier analysis, most TCR beta V segments proved productive either about 90% or about 30% of the time.

13 Jbeta primers and 60 Vbeta primers were used for the PCR. TCRdb keeps only in-frame clones here, not all; method: immunoSEQ multiplex PCR. Of nearly 200,000 clones in the sample, 77% were seen once. The source is a woman between 25 and 40 years old in good health and CMV-seropositive. The sequencing sample was made of PBMCs. V is TRBV6-9 and J is TRBJ2-2, with TRBD1 identical over 9 bases. The CDR3 loop reads CASSLQGAAGELFF. For the CDR3, the DNA is TGTGCCAGCAGTTTACAGGGGGCGGCCGGGGAGCTGTTTTTT.